This T cell receptor (beta chain) was profiled in a study of a mutant IDH1 vaccine in newly diagnosed glioma (dated by TCRdb to the early 2020s). At the level of the whole study: Across visits V03 through V10, patients got a total of eight vaccinations, given in weeks 1, 3, 5, 7, 11, 15, 19 and 23. In the chemotherapy-containing groups, vaccination started alongside temozolomide cycles, whereas in patients who had radiotherapy alone it started 4-6 weeks after radiotherapy. Of the roughly 32 patients who were treated, about 60% were male and approximately 40% were female, and the mean age was around 43 years. Prior to enrollment, standard therapy consisting of radiotherapy alone, temozolomide alone, or radiochemotherapy with temozolomide had been administered to patients, with the combination being received by most patients. Peripheral blood samples were drawn at six visits, namely V03 (baseline), V05, V07, V10, V12 and V13. For exploratory analyses, longitudinal TCRB deep sequencing was carried out in some 25 treated patients wherever samples were available. Broader findings and caveats from the paper: Pseudoprogression appeared unrelated to alterations in the top peripheral T cell clonotypes detected by TCRB sequencing. The authors noted that analyses of patient blood samples could not be reproduced because of sample limitations. PBMC samples for TCRB deep sequencing were selected based on availability. Across multiple MHC alleles, vaccine-induced immune responses were seen in 90% to 95% of patients.

By sample share, this clone is medium-sized (0.01 to 0.1%). It lacks a known antigen. No qualities accompany the bases; no much larger clone lies one base away. The sample's time point, from its label and the paper: week 23, last vaccination. Each vaccine dose was 300 ug of a 20-mer mutant IDH1 peptide in Montanide, given subcutaneously with topical imiquimod. All donors had newly diagnosed IDH1-mutant astrocytomas of WHO grade 3 or 4 that showed loss of nuclear ATRX. The samples were drawn from NOA16, a multicentre, single-arm, open-label phase I trial in Germany that tested a mutant IDH1 peptide vaccine in humans for the first time. Genomic DNA for TCRB sequencing was isolated from EDTA blood with the DNeasy Blood and Tissue Kit. From cysteine to phenylalanine, the CDR3 is 15 amino acids long. The sequence is cut down to CDR3 DNA, 45 bases in frame from base 1. The junction shows trimming of 6 bases on V and 5 bases on J, and the gene matches do not reach 7 bases of it. The germline V gene (reference sequence) yields LNHDA for CDR1 and SQIVND for CDR2.

Libraries were built with the immunoSEQ multiplex PCR assay. The hsTCRB Kit was used according to the manufacturer's protocol to amplify rearranged TCR beta chain sequences. An Illumina MiSeq was used to sequence the TCRB libraries. On the authors' methods: The kit vendor's proprietary platform handled demultiplexing, trimming and gene mapping. TCRdb mirrors the immuneACCESS table, restricted to in-frame sequences. Some clones are absent from its copies; in checked studies, under half trace to an unresolved V gene, and the reason for the others is unknown. The DNA gave D and trimming, while V, J and clone size come from that table. This sample is represented by 25,000 to 30,000 clones; 65% to 85% of them were singletons. The ten most abundant clones make up around 8% of the sample.

The clonotype was recovered from a woman younger than 35 with glioma. Specimen: PBMCs, collected from a glioma patient whose treatment included an IDH1 peptide vaccine. The chain employs TRBV19 and TRBJ2-7; 13 bases in between match TRBD2. The CDR3 protein is CASSRTSGSFDEQYF. The nucleotide sequence is TGTGCCAGTAGCCGGACTAGCGGGAGTTTCGACGAGCAGTACTTC.